Listed below are T cell receptor beta chains from one sample, sequenced in a study of blood T cell repertoires in COVID-19. The method was immunoSEQ multiplex PCR; TCRdb's version includes in-frame clones alone and lacks a portion of them. The sample includes about 64,000 clones, roughly 84% seen only once; the top ten take more than 5%. Sequences were obtained from peripheral blood. The receptor set was obtained from a woman aged 55-70 years with acute or convalescent COVID-19. The CDR3 runs from the conserved cysteine through the conserved F or W. Fields, in order: V gene, clone size, D gene, CDR3 protein. A D gene is named only where the DNA matches it firmly. Clone size, where shown, is once, few, many, or a class for clones that have expanded.

>TRBV5-1|.|TRBD1
CASSTGTGLNEKLFF
>TRBV7-9|few|TRBD1
CASSWDSDSYGYTF
>TRBV7-9|.|TRBD1
CASSPSTGAGNTIYF
>TRBV9|.|.
CASSQQQGQETQYF
>TRBV7-3|.|.
CASSLGAGLVSGELFF
>TRBV4-2|few|.
CASSGLGGEGYTF
>TRBV30|.|TRBD2
CAWRGLAGSLLNF
>TRBV18|.|.
CASSPDINQPQHF
>TRBV5-1|.|.
CASSVRGLETDTQYF
>TRBV21-1|.|.
CASSKDSLAKNIQYF
>TRBV9|.|.
CASNSGSSTGELFF
>TRBV6-4|.|TRBD1
CASSRTGTGNTEAFF
>TRBV7-9|few|TRBD2
CASSAKGLGSTDTQYF
>TRBV24-1|once|.
CATSESYRAGEQYF
>TRBV6-5|.|.
CASSYVAALGRGYTF
>TRBV5-6|.|TRBD1
CASSLGQGQRRGYTF
>TRBV3-1/TRBV3-2|few|.
CASSQTGMNTEAFF
>TRBV15|.|TRBD1
CATSRSGTGVNEQFF
>TRBV30|once|.
CAWSVLGGQNSPLHF
>TRBV5-6|.|.
CASASGGAPLSGYTF
>TRBV7-2|.|.
CASSLGFGYSNQPQHF
>TRBV3-1/TRBV3-2|.|.
CASSLSTLGVTYGYTF
>TRBV11-2|.|.
CASILRGEQYF
>TRBV7-9|.|.
CASSLGGTTYEQYF
>TRBV4-1|.|TRBD1
CASSSSSRDRVRGTYEQYF
>TRBV7-9|once|TRBD1
CASSSRQGVHQESYEQYF
>TRBV7-9|.|.
CASSPDGFNEGGELFF
>TRBV5-1|.|.
CASSLVGAGFMNTEAFF
>TRBV3-1/TRBV3-2|.|TRBD1
CASSQDLTGGTEAFF
>TRBV11-2|few|TRBD1
CASSLDRRQGVGYTF
>TRBV19|.|TRBD1
CASSTRDSRRYTF
>TRBV6-2/TRBV6-3|.|.
CASSGATSNQPQHF
>TRBV3-1/TRBV3-2|.|TRBD2
CASSQGGGPYNEQFF
>TRBV6-5|.|TRBD2
CASSLGGRYEQFF